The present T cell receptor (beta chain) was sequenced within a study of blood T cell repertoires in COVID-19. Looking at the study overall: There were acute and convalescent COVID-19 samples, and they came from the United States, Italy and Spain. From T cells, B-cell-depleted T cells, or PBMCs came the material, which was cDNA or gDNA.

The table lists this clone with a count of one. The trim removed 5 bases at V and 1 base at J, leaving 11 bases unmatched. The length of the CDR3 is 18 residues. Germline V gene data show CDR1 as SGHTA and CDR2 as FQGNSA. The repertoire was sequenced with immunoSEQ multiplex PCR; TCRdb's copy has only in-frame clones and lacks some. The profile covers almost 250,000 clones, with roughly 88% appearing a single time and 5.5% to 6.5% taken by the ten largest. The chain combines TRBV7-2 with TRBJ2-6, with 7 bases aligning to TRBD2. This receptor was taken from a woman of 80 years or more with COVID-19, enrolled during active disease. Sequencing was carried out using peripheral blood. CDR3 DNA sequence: TGTGCCAGCAGCCCCGTGGCAGCGGGGATGTCTGGGGCCAACGTCCTGACTTTC. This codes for CASSPVAAGMSGANVLTF.